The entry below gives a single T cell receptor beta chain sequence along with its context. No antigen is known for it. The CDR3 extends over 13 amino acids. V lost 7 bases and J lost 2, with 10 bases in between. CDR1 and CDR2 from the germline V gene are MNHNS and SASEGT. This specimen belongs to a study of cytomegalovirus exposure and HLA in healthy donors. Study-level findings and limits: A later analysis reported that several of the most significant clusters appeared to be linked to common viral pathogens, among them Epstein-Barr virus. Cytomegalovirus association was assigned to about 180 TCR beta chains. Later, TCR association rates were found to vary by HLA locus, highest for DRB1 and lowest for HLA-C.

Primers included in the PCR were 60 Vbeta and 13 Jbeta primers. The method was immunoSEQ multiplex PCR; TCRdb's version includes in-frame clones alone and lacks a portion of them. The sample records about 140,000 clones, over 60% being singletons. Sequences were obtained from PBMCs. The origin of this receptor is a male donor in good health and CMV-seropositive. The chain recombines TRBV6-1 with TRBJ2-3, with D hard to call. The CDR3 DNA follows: TGTGCCAGCAAGGTGATAGCCACAGATACGCAGTATTTT. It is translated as CASKVIATDTQYF.